This TCR beta chain was documented in a study of T cell repertoires in cytomegalovirus infection. Study-level information: CMV infection plus the matching HLA type was flagged by public TCR beta signatures. Study-level results: The response measured ex vivo was dominated by TCR beta clonotypes (HLA-C-restricted and CMV-specific). Carriage of CMV together with the relevant HLA was identifiable through cumulative public TCR beta family frequency.

Germline V gene lookup returns CDR1 DFQATT and CDR2 SNEGSKA (reference sequence). The V segment lost 7 bases and the J segment 8 bases; nucleotides outside the gene matches: 13. There are 14 residues in the CDR3. Via MiXCR, TCRdb re-called the reads, giving one row per CDR3 protein. The sample lists 400,000 or so distinct CDR3 sequences, roughly 20% occurring once. This clonotype was observed a few times. Its target is unknown. Sequenced sample: PBMCs. The receptor was isolated from a human donor in good health (CMV status not recorded). Some clones in this sample may be carry-over from other donors' samples. The chain couples TRBV20-1 to TRBJ2-1; 8 bases fit TRBD2. For the CDR3, the DNA is TGCAGTGAGAGGAGAGCGGGGGAAGGGGATGAGCAGTTCTTC. Amino acids: CSERRAGEGDEQFF.